These 16 T cell receptor beta chains came from one sample sequenced in a study of metastatic and nonmetastatic thyroid tumors. Not a single patient had been given any form of treatment at any point before undergoing thyroid surgery. Using MiXCR, TCRdb re-called clones from the PCR reads. Here the sample spans 25,000 to 30,000 clones, around 15% being singletons. Sequencing was carried out using blood. Every receptor here comes from a female donor with papillary thyroid cancer or a benign thyroid nodule (not recorded which). Some clones in this sample may be carry-over from other donors' samples.

This clone was found many times. The CDR3 nucleotides read TGTGCCAGCAGTTACCTTGGCCCAGGGGGCTTCGATGGCTACACCTTC. It codes for CASSYLGPGGFDGYTF. The J gene is TRBJ1-2, the V gene TRBV6-6; 8 nucleotides match TRBD1. Losses at the gene ends were 2 bases for V and 6 bases for J; bases not matched to a gene: 11. The CDR3 sequence is 16 residues long. Germline CDR1 MNHNY, CDR2 SVGAGI (reference sequence).

This clone was seen a few times. The sample carries other DNA sequences with the same CDR3. The J gene is TRBJ2-4, the V gene TRBV15; TRBD1 matches at 7 bases. The V gene end was trimmed by 4 bases and the J gene end by 1 base; junction bases not matched to a gene: 19. The germline gives CDR1 LNHNV, CDR2 YYDKDF (reference sequence). The CDR3 runs 20 residues. The CDR3 loop reads CATSTALERGRTLAKNIQYF. For the CDR3, the DNA is TGTGCCACCAGCACCGCCCTGGAGAGGGGGCGCACGCTTGCCAAAAACATTCAGTACTTC. Full variable domain (missing parts from reference TRBV15 and TRBJ2-4): DAMVIQNPRYQVTQFGKPVTLSCSQTLNHNVMYWYQQKSSQAPKLLFHYYDKDFNNEADTPDNFQSRRPNTSFCFLDIRSPGLGDTAMYLCATSTALERGRTLAKNIQYFGAGTRLSVL.

At least ten counts were recorded for this clone. The CDR3 sequence: CSVEVLGQANEKLFF. For the CDR3, the DNA is TGCAGCGTTGAAGTTTTAGGACAGGCTAATGAAAAACTGTTTTTT. The chain is built from TRBV29-1 and TRBJ1-4; 7 bases fit TRBD1. The germline CDR1 and CDR2 sequences are SQVTM and ANQGSEA. V lost 1 base and J lost 3; bases outside the gene matches: 5. This CDR3 is 15 amino acids long.

With respect to this clone: A read error is possible here, since a much larger clone lies one base away. Here the CDR3 reads CASSPSRTLQTNYGYTF. The CDR3 coding sequence is TGTGCCAGCAGCCCATCAAGGACTCTCCAGACTAACTATGGCTACACCTTC. V usage is TRBV6-1 and J usage is TRBJ1-2; D is undetermined. This CDR3 spans 17 amino acids. The V gene's germline CDR1 is MNHNS and CDR2 SASEGT. V was cut by 6 bases and J by 0 bases, with 20 bases left in between.

This clone was observed at least ten times. CDR3 in amino acids: CASGPGSRETQYF. Here the CDR3 DNA reads TGTGCCAGCGGCCCGGGGTCTCGAGAGACCCAGTACTTC. The V call is TRBV28, the J call TRBJ2-5; maybe TRBD2 (5 bases). There are 13 residues in the CDR3. V lost 8 bases, J lost 4 bases, and 14 bases lay in between. Looked up from germline, CDR1 is MDHEN and CDR2 is SYDVKM.

This rearrangement joins TRBV5-5 to TRBJ2-1; the D is unclear. V was shortened by 4 bases and J by 3 bases, with 5 bases between the two germline ends. Germline CDR1 is SGHKS and CDR2 is YYEKEE (reference sequence). The CDR3 consists of 12 residues. The CDR3 protein is CASSPNYNEQFF. CDR3 DNA: TGTGCCAGCAGCCCTAACTACAATGAGCAGTTCTTC.

This clone has ten or more counts. The chain couples TRBV15 to TRBJ2-7; TRBD1 matches at 8 bases. V was pared by 7 bases and J by 3 bases, with 14 bases of the junction left unmatched. CDR1 is LNHNV and CDR2 is YYDKDF in the germline V gene (reference sequence). The CDR3 consists of 16 residues. The chain's CDR3 is CATTRELGTGFYEQYF. The CDR3 DNA reads as TGTGCCACCACCCGCGAGCTCGGGACAGGTTTCTACGAGCAGTACTTC.

This clone was counted a few times. V is TRBV20-1 and J is TRBJ2-7; 9 nucleotides match TRBD2. The V gene's germline CDR1 is DFQATT and CDR2 SNEGSKA (reference sequence). With 2 bases clipped from V and 4 bases from J, the junction kept 15 bases outside the gene matches. This CDR3 region has 17 residues. The CDR3 sequence: CSARLGQAEREVYEQYF. The CDR3 nucleotides are TGCAGTGCTAGATTGGGCCAGGCGGAGCGGGAGGTATACGAGCAGTACTTC.

This clone showed up just a few times. The chain joins TRBV25-1 to TRBJ2-2, with 7 bases that match TRBD2. The CDR3 covers 14 residues. J lost 0 bases, V lost 6 bases, and 1 base had no gene match. Germline V gene lookup returns CDR1 MGHDK and CDR2 SYGVNS. CDR3 DNA sequence: TGTGCCAGCAGGGGGGGGGCGAACACCGGGGAGCTGTTTTTT. Translating gives CASRGGANTGELFF.

This clone has a count of ten or more. V usage is TRBV2 and J usage is TRBJ2-1, with unresolved D. The CDR3 contains 12 residues. CDR1 SNHLY and CDR2 FYNNEI come from the germline V gene. Trimming stripped 1 base from V and 7 bases from J, with 5 bases between. CDR3: CASSEVGNEQFF. The DNA of the CDR3 is TGTGCCAGCAGTGAAGTGGGGAATGAGCAGTTCTTC. The full variable domain, rest sourced from reference TRBV2 and TRBJ2-1, is EPEVTQTPSHQVTQMGQEVILRCVPISNHLYFYWYRQILGQKVEFLVSFYNNEISEKSEIFDDQFSVERPDGSNFTLKIRSTKLEDSAMYFCASSEVGNEQFFGPGTRLTVL.

This clone was picked up one time. One end of the junction fails to match germline, which may point to a read error. CDR3: CASSPYNPRNYVYTF. CDR3 bases: TGCGCCAGCAGCCCATACAACCCCCGAAACTATGTCTACACCTTC. The chain has TRBV5-1 and TRBJ1-2; no definite D call. There are 15 residues in the CDR3. Per germline, CDR1 SGHRS and CDR2 YFSETQ.

This clone turned up a few times. The V gene is TRBV6-1, the J gene TRBJ2-5; D is uncertain. In germline, CDR1 is MNHNS, CDR2 SASEGT. The CDR3 contains 13 residues. Trimming removed 9 bases from V and 1 base from J, with 12 bases in between. The CDR3 DNA reads TGTGCCAGTGCTGGGGAACCCCAAGAGACCCAGTACTTC. This sequence encodes CASAGEPQETQYF.

In this sample, this clone turned up many times. This chain links TRBV20-1 with TRBJ2-5; no definite D call. The CDR3 covers 13 residues. From germline, CDR1 is DFQATT and CDR2 SNEGSKA (reference sequence). Deletions cut 4 bases from V and 5 bases from J, with 14 bases between. CDR3: CSATDWDSETQYF. The CDR3 nucleotides are TGCAGTGCTACAGACTGGGATAGCGAGACCCAGTACTTC.

Notes on this clone: A much bigger clone sits one base away, suggesting this may be a read error. The chain couples TRBV18 to TRBJ2-2; D is undetermined. CDR1 is KGHSH, CDR2 LQKENI, per germline. This CDR3 contains 17 residues. The CDR3 coding sequence is TGTGCCAACTCATCAAGGCTCGCGGTCACGAACACCGGGGAGCTGTTTTTT. Its translation: CANSSRLAVTNTGELFF.

The rearrangement joins TRBV27 to TRBJ2-7, with unresolved D. Between the trimmed V and J ends, which lost 8 bases and 0 bases, there was a span of 5 bases. CDR1 is MNHEY and CDR2 is SMNVEV in the germline V gene (reference sequence). The CDR3 extends over 11 amino acids. CDR3 amino acids: CASGLSYEQYF. For the CDR3, the DNA is TGTGCCAGCGGCCTCTCCTACGAGCAGTACTTC.

V and J are TRBV6-5 and TRBJ2-7; D is ambiguous. Trimming took 2 bases from V and 6 from J, leaving 17 bases between them. CDR1 and CDR2 from the germline V gene are MNHEY and SVGAGI. The CDR3 contains 15 residues. The CDR3 loop is CASSYKCMGFGEQYF. In nucleotides, the CDR3 is TGTGCCAGCAGTTACAAGTGCATGGGGTTTGGCGAGCAGTACTTC.